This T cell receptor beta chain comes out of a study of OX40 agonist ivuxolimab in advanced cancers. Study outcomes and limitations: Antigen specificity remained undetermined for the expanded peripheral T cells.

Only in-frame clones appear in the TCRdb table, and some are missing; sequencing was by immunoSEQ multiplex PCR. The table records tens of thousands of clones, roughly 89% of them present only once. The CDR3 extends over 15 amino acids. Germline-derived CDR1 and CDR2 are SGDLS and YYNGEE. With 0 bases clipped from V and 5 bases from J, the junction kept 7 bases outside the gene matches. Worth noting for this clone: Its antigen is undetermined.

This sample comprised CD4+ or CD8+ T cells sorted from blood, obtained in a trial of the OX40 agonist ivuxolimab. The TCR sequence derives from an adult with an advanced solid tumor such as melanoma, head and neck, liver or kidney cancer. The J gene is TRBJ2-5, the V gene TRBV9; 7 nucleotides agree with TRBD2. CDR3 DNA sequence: TGTGCCAGCAGCGTAGCTGGACTAGTCTGGGAGACCCAGTACTTC. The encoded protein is CASSVAGLVWETQYF.